The rows below give T cell receptor beta chains drawn from one sample of a study of T cell responses to AZD1222 COVID-19 vaccine. Measured with immunoSEQ multiplex PCR; TCRdb has only the in-frame clones, and not every one. The sample includes roughly 130,000 clones, around 90% of them seen just once. This specimen was peripheral blood, taken on day 0 of MenACWY control vaccination. The receptors derive from an adult in good health. Both conserved end residues are part of each CDR3. The D gene is left open where the match is weak. Size is omitted from some rows. Given values are once, few, many or a class for expanded clones.

NA | TRBJ2-5 | TRBV18 | NA | CASSPRPGTLKETQYF | TGTGCCAGCTCACCGCGACCGGGGACGCTGAAAGAGACCCAGTACTTC
NA | TRBJ2-7 | TRBV5-1 | NA | CASSLAPTEEQYF | TGCGCCAGCAGCTTAGCCCCGACAGAAGAGCAGTACTTC
NA | TRBJ1-2 | TRBV25-1 | NA | CASSAGANYGYTF | TGTGCCAGCAGTGCGGGTGCTAACTATGGCTACACCTTC
NA | TRBJ1-1 | TRBV7-8 | NA | CASSPSPTTRAFF | TGTGCCAGCAGCCCCTCTCCGACAACGCGAGCTTTCTTT
NA | TRBJ2-1 | TRBV30 | few | CAWSDNRFSYNEQFF | TGTGCCTGGAGTGACAATAGGTTCTCCTACAATGAGCAGTTCTTC
NA | TRBJ2-7 | TRBV9 | NA | CASSVTPGGYEQYF | TGTGCCAGCAGCGTAACGCCCGGCGGCTACGAGCAGTACTTC
NA | TRBJ1-2 | TRBV19 | NA | CASSQKLIPSYGYTF | TGTGCCAGTAGCCAAAAATTAATTCCCAGCTATGGCTACACCTTC
NA | TRBJ1-6 | TRBV19 | NA | CASSITAAGSPLHF | TGTGCCAGTAGTATTACCGCGGCGGGTTCACCCCTCCACTTT
NA | TRBJ2-7 | TRBV9 | once | CASSFREAYEQYF | TGTGCCAGCAGCTTCCGGGAAGCCTACGAGCAGTACTTC
NA | TRBJ1-1 | TRBV28 | NA | CASRELNTEAFF | TGTGCCAGCCGAGAGTTGAACACTGAAGCTTTCTTT
TRBD1 | TRBJ1-5 | TRBV12-3/TRBV12-4 | NA | CASTLGGQPQHF | TGTGCCAGCACCCTAGGGGGCCAGCCCCAGCATTTT
NA | TRBJ2-2 | TRBV11-1 | NA | CASSLEPGTGELFF | TGTGCCAGCAGTTTAGAACCGGGCACCGGGGAGCTGTTTTTT
NA | TRBJ1-6 | TRBV28 | few | CASSLEVSPLHF | TGTGCCAGCAGTTTGGAGGTTTCACCCCTCCACTTT
NA | TRBJ1-2 | TRBV6-5 | NA | CASSYLRPISYGYTF | TGTGCCAGCAGTTACCTCAGGCCGATTTCCTATGGCTACACCTTC
NA | TRBJ2-7 | TRBV2 | few | CASSPRKGNPYEQYF | TGTGCCAGCAGTCCTCGGAAAGGAAACCCCTACGAGCAGTACTTC
TRBD1 | TRBJ1-2 | TRBV12-3/TRBV12-4 | once | CASSSTGARGYTF | TGTGCCAGCAGTTCGACAGGGGCCAGGGGCTACACCTTC
TRBD1 | TRBJ1-2 | TRBV28 | NA | CASSVRDRGLYGYTF | TGTGCCAGCAGTGTCCGGGACAGGGGGTTATATGGCTACACCTTC
NA | TRBJ1-2 | TRBV5-6 | NA | CASSDPIRDGYGYTF | TGTGCCAGCAGCGATCCGATCCGGGACGGATATGGCTACACCTTC
TRBD2 | TRBJ2-5 | TRBV11-2 | NA | CASTRGLAGDRETQYF | TGTGCCAGCACCCGTGGACTAGCGGGAGATCGGGAGACCCAGTACTTC
TRBD2 | TRBJ2-7 | TRBV27 | few | CASSFQTSGSSEQYF | TGTGCCAGCAGTTTCCAGACTAGCGGGAGTAGCGAGCAGTACTTC
TRBD2 | TRBJ2-3 | TRBV18 | once | CASSPPLAGPRGTQYF | TGTGCCAGCTCACCACCTTTAGCGGGGCCCAGGGGTACGCAGTATTTT
NA | TRBJ1-5 | TRBV18 | NA | CASSRSKAAINQPQHF | TGTGCCAGCTCCCGCAGTAAGGCAGCGATCAATCAGCCCCAGCATTTT
NA | TRBJ1-6 | TRBV6-5 | NA | CASSYGVSTNSPLHF | TGTGCCAGCAGTTACGGGGTTTCAACTAATTCACCCCTCCACTTT
NA | TRBJ1-2 | TRBV18 | NA | CASSRQDSGDYGYTF | TGTGCCAGCTCACGACAGGATAGCGGGGACTATGGCTACACCTTC
NA | TRBJ2-7 | TRBV19 | once | CATSRDVGVSRGSEQYF | TGTGCCACCTCACGGGACGTTGGGGTCTCGAGGGGTTCCGAGCAGTACTTC
NA | TRBJ2-3 | TRBV6-5 | NA | CASSFSRPDTQYF | TGTGCCAGCAGTTTTTCAAGACCAGATACGCAGTATTTT
NA | TRBJ2-4 | TRBV5-6 | NA | CASSSNGGLAKNIQYF | TGTGCCAGCAGCTCAAATGGGGGATTAGCCAAAAACATTCAGTACTTC
NA | TRBJ1-4 | TRBV10-2 | NA | CASSDRGGEKLFF | TGCGCCAGCAGTGACAGGGGTGGTGAAAAACTGTTTTTT
TRBD2 | TRBJ2-2 | TRBV2 | NA | CASRAGLAVTGELFF | TGTGCCAGCAGGGCGGGACTAGCCGTCACCGGGGAGCTGTTTTTT
NA | TRBJ1-1 | TRBV11-2 | NA | CASSLGQRARNTEAFF | TGTGCCAGCAGCTTAGGCCAAAGGGCTCGGAACACTGAAGCTTTCTTT
TRBD2 | TRBJ2-7 | TRBV5-6 | NA | CASSYSPPSGNYEQYF | TGTGCCAGCAGCTATTCCCCCCCTAGCGGAAATTACGAGCAGTACTTC
TRBD1 | TRBJ1-2 | TRBV18 | NA | CASSPAPTGDNYGYTF | TGTGCCAGCTCACCAGCACCGACAGGGGATAACTATGGCTACACCTTC
NA | TRBJ2-2 | TRBV12-3/TRBV12-4 | NA | CASSLGPPGELFF | TGTGCCAGCAGTTTAGGACCCCCCGGGGAGCTGTTTTTT
TRBD1 | TRBJ2-7 | TRBV5-1 | NA | CASSLGQGVRGYEQYF | TGCGCCAGCAGCTTGGGCCAGGGGGTTCGTGGCTACGAGCAGTACTTC
NA | TRBJ1-1 | TRBV7-9 | NA | CASRGDTEAFF | TGTGCCAGCAGGGGGGACACTGAAGCTTTCTTT
NA | TRBJ2-3 | TRBV19 | NA | CASSSVGDTQYF | TGTGCCAGTAGTAGTGTTGGAGATACGCAGTATTTT